Given below is one TCR beta chain in context. As yet, its antigen is unknown. V lost 1 base, J lost 0 bases, and 19 bases lay in between. Per germline, CDR1 MGHRA and CDR2 YSYEKL. There are 19 residues in the CDR3. These data originate in a study of identical twins. Notes on the study in general: One should note that invariant MAIT and iNKT cells could partly confound zero-insertion analyses.

TCRdb fed the 5' RACE reads into MiXCR, producing one record per CDR3 protein. The sample carries over 500,000 distinct CDR3 sequences, 20% to 25% recorded once. This sample also belongs to another study, concerning T cells expressing NK-cell markers. That work states: Investigators obtained TCR beta repertoires from sorted CD3+CD56+NKG2C+, CD3+CD56+NKG2C- and CD3+CD56-NKG2C+ T cells.

The V call is TRBV4-1, the J call TRBJ1-3; a weak D match, TRBD1 (6 bases). This receptor was taken from a woman in her late teens or twenties in good health. The sample was CD4+ T cells sorted from blood. For the CDR3, the DNA is TGCGCCAGCAGCCAAGGTGGGGGGCCGTTCCATCCCTCTGGAAACACCATATATTTT. Protein sequence: CASSQGGGPFHPSGNTIYF.